This T cell receptor (beta chain) was identified in a study of technical replicates of blood from a handful of donors. TCRdb's copy holds only in-frame clones and misses some; the assay was immunoSEQ multiplex PCR. The sample contains 79,000 or so clones, 95% to 98% of which appear only once. V gave up 2 bases and J gave up 7 bases; unmatched junction bases: 6. The CDR3 has 15 residues. Germline loops: CDR1 LGHNA, CDR2 YNFKEQ. Sequencing was performed on T cells isolated from PBMCs. The chain is built from TRBV4-2 and TRBJ2-1; the match to TRBD2 covers 9 bases. This sequence was found in a human donor in good health. The DNA of the CDR3 is TGTGCCAGCAGCCAAATAGCGGGAGCGGGGAATGAGCAGTTCTTC. It is translated as CASSQIAGAGNEQFF.